This T cell receptor (beta chain) was identified during a study of CD8 T cells in ankylosing spondylitis. This clonotype was seen a handful of times. The antigen is not known. The study's findings and limits: Fewer than ten highly homologous variants made up a TCR beta motif, and this motif appeared characteristic of ankylosing spondylitis blood.

Via MiXCR, TCRdb re-called the 5' RACE reads, giving one row per CDR3 protein. The repertoire holds fewer than 500,000 distinct CDR3 sequences, with about 22% as singletons. This clonotype originated in a male donor with ankylosing spondylitis. The sample taken for sequencing was blood, either unsorted or a sorted T cell fraction (not recorded which).

This chain's CDR3 is CASSEYPPRLAPDTQYF. CDR3 bases: TGTGCCAGCAGTGAATATCCCCCCCGACTAGCTCCAGATACGCAGTATTTT. The rearrangement links TRBV25-1 to TRBJ2-3, with 7 bases fitting TRBD2. The CDR3 is 17 residues long. J gave up 4 bases and V 0 bases, and 10 bases lay outside the gene matches. Germline values: CDR1 MGHDK, CDR2 SYGVNS.